The 10 T cell receptor beta chains reported below all come from one sample, sequenced in a study of neoadjuvant anti-PD-1 for oral cavity cancer. Sequenced by immunoSEQ multiplex PCR; TCRdb stores in-frame clones only, minus some. The sample holds about 20,000 clones, approximately 79% seen once. The source was PBMCs, collected before nivolumab (anti-PD-1) treatment. The receptor source for this set is a person aged 35-80 years with oral cavity squamous cell carcinoma.

The chain is built from TRBV9 and TRBJ2-7, with 7 bases matching TRBD2. The germline gives CDR1 SGDLS, CDR2 YYNGEE. The CDR3 runs to 16 residues. Trimming removed 0 bases from V and 5 bases from J; junction bases left unmatched: 11. CDR3 nucleotides: TGTGCCAGCAGCGTAGGAGGCGGGGGTTTTAGTGACGAGCAGTACTTC. Translated, it gives CASSVGGGGFSDEQYF.

The chain joins TRBV6-6 to TRBJ1-5, with a weak D call TRBD1 (5 bases). CDR1 and CDR2 from the germline V gene are MNHNY and SVGAGI (reference sequence). This CDR3 has 15 amino acids. Trimming shortened V by 6 bases and J by 3 bases, and 15 bases separated the two germline ends. CDR3 in amino acids: CASSTQGLSNQPQHF. As DNA, the CDR3 is TGTGCCAGCAGCACCCAGGGTTTGTCCAATCAGCCCCAGCATTTT.

The chain joins TRBV6-5 to TRBJ2-2; D is undetermined. The ends were cut back, 6 bases at V and 5 bases at J, with 4 bases in the middle. Per the germline V gene, CDR1 is MNHEY and CDR2 is SVGAGI. CDR3 size: 11 residues. The CDR3 reads CASSHTGELFF. CDR3 DNA sequence: TGTGCCAGCAGCCATACCGGGGAGCTGTTTTTT.

This clone has a single count. The chain links TRBV9 to TRBJ2-1; TRBD2 aligns across 9 bases. The CDR3 sequence is 16 residues long. Per the germline V gene, CDR1 is SGDLS and CDR2 is YYNGEE. The V and J ends lost 0 bases and 2 bases, in that order; junction bases with no gene match: 3. The CDR3 here is CASSVGTSVTYNEQFF. Written as DNA, the CDR3 is TGTGCCAGCAGCGTAGGGACTAGCGTGACCTACAATGAGCAGTTCTTC.

The genes are TRBV10-1 and TRBJ2-2; D is ambiguous. The CDR3 contains 13 residues. Germline V gene sequence: CDR1 WNHNN, CDR2 SYGVQD (reference sequence). V lost 5 bases and J 7 bases, leaving 11 bases between the germline ends. CDR3 in DNA: TGCGCCAGCAGTCCATCAGGCGTCGGGGAGCTGTTTTTT. This sequence encodes CASSPSGVGELFF.

J is TRBJ2-7 and V is TRBV29-1; weak D call: TRBD1 (6 bases). The germline V gene has CDR1 SQVTM and CDR2 ANQGSEA. Trimming removed 7 bases from V and 2 bases from J, with 9 bases in between. The length of the CDR3 is 11 residues. The CDR3 coding sequence is TGCAGCGGAGGGACAACCTACGAGCAGTACTTC. Translated: CSGGTTYEQYF.

The CDR3 here is CASSPLAGGPTDTQYF. In DNA form, the CDR3 reads TGTGCCAGCAGCCCACTAGCGGGAGGGCCGACAGATACGCAGTATTTT. V is TRBV7-9 and J is TRBJ2-3; 13 nucleotides match TRBD2. Unmatched junction bases numbered 5, after V lost 5 bases and J lost 3 bases. Germline CDR1 SEHNR, CDR2 FQNEAQ (reference sequence). The CDR3 contains 16 residues.

This clone was observed a few times. The chain is built from TRBV29-1 and TRBJ2-7; 8 nucleotides align to TRBD2. V lost 6 bases to trimming and J lost 6 bases; unmatched junction nucleotides: 13. Per the germline V gene, CDR1 is SQVTM and CDR2 is ANQGSEA. The CDR3 runs 14 residues. The CDR3 is CSVASSAGVVEQYF. The DNA for the CDR3 is TGCAGCGTCGCCAGCTCAGCGGGAGTTGTCGAGCAGTACTTC.

V is TRBV7-2 and J is TRBJ2-7; 7 nucleotides agree with TRBD2. Germline assignment: CDR1 SGHTA and CDR2 FQGNSA. The CDR3 consists of 11 residues. J lost 7 bases, V lost 4 bases, and 1 base had no gene match. Written as DNA, the CDR3 is TGTGCCAGCAGCTCAGCGGGGGAGCAGTACTTC. This sequence encodes CASSSAGEQYF.

The chain carries TRBV7-8 and TRBJ1-1, with TRBD1 matching 8 bases. The CDR3 spans 15 residues. V was pared by 3 bases and J by 4 bases, with 7 bases of the junction left unmatched. Germline CDR1 reads SGHVS; CDR2 reads FQNEAQ. CDR3 region: CASSFLTGTGTEAFF. CDR3 DNA: TGTGCCAGCAGCTTCCTCACCGGGACAGGCACTGAAGCTTTCTTT.